A single sample gave rise to the 31 T cell receptor beta chains below, sequenced in a study of cytomegalovirus exposure and HLA in healthy donors. PCR was performed using 60 Vbeta and 13 Jbeta primers. Sequenced by immunoSEQ multiplex PCR; TCRdb stores in-frame clones only, minus some. The data contain 220,000 or so clones, around 73% of them singletons. The sequencing sample was made of PBMCs. The origin of the receptors is a male donor in good health and CMV-seronegative.

The chain combines TRBV27 with TRBJ1-5; 7 nucleotides line up with TRBD1. The CDR3 sequence is 16 residues long. CDR1 and CDR2 (germline): MNHEY, SMNVEV (reference sequence). The ends lost 8 bases at V and 2 bases at J; junction bases unmatched: 12. The CDR3 nucleotides read TGTGCCAGCCAACTGGTAGGGGGCGGGGGCAATCAGCCCCAGCATTTT. Protein: CASQLVGGGGNQPQHF.

There are a few counts of this clone. The chain employs TRBV2 and TRBJ2-7, with D possibly TRBD2 on 5 matching bases. V was shortened by 3 bases and J by 0 bases, with 9 bases between the two germline ends. This CDR3 region has 14 residues. Germline V lookup: CDR1 SNHLY, CDR2 FYNNEI. CDR3 region: CASSEVASSYEQYF. Written as DNA, the CDR3 is TGTGCCAGCAGTGAGGTAGCGAGCTCCTACGAGCAGTACTTC.

The V gene is TRBV19, the J gene TRBJ2-3; perhaps TRBD2 as D (5 bases). V was cut by 3 bases and J by 5 bases, with 15 bases left in between. Germline-derived CDR1 and CDR2 are LNHDA and SQIVND (reference sequence). CDR3 length: 15 residues. CDR3 loop: CASSIAGGVKDTQYF. The CDR3 coding sequence is TGTGCCAGTAGTATTGCGGGCGGCGTGAAAGATACGCAGTATTTT.

CDR3 protein: CASSVSTGVGTSYEQYF. The CDR3 DNA is TGTGCCAGCAGCGTGTCGACAGGGGTTGGAACCTCCTACGAGCAGTACTTC. The chain has TRBV9 and TRBJ2-7, with 8 bases lining up with TRBD1. Germline values: CDR1 SGDLS, CDR2 YYNGEE. The junction had 10 bases not matched to a gene; V was cut back by 2 bases and J by 0 bases. This CDR3 comprises 17 residues.

This clone showed up just a few times. The chain links TRBV4-1 to TRBJ1-2; a possible D gene is TRBD1 (6 bases). This CDR3 contains 15 residues. The germline gives CDR1 MGHRA, CDR2 YSYEKL. V lost 3 bases and J 11 bases, leaving 22 bases between the germline ends. The CDR3 protein is CASSQGNRVRKGYTF. For the CDR3, the DNA is TGCGCCAGCAGCCAGGGAAACAGGGTAAGGAAGGGGTACACCTTC.

The CDR3 DNA reads TGTGCCAGCAGCGGGGACCCCCTAACAGGGGCAGATACGCAGTATTTT. It is translated as CASSGDPLTGADTQYF. J is TRBJ2-3 and V is TRBV5-4; the match to TRBD1 covers 7 bases. Germline CDR1 reads SGHNT; CDR2 reads YYREEE (reference sequence). The CDR3 is 16 amino acids. The V segment lost 4 bases and the J segment 4 bases; nucleotides outside the gene matches: 12.

The chain employs TRBV9 and TRBJ2-7; 7 bases line up with TRBD1. CDR1 is SGDLS, CDR2 YYNGEE, per germline. The CDR3 covers 14 residues. Trimming removed 0 bases from V and 3 bases from J; junction bases left unmatched: 3. CDR3 protein: CASSVAGTDYEQYF. CDR3 coding DNA: TGTGCCAGCAGCGTAGCCGGGACAGACTACGAGCAGTACTTC.

CDR3 nucleotides: TGTGCCAGCAGCTCCGGACTAGCGGGGACCCTCACAGATACGCAGTATTTT. Translated: CASSSGLAGTLTDTQYF. The rearrangement links TRBV5-8 to TRBJ2-3; TRBD2 matches 12 bases. The CDR3 is 17 residues long. V shed 3 bases and J 2 bases; nucleotides not matched to a gene: 7. CDR1 and CDR2 from the germline V gene are SGHTS and YDEGEE.

This clone has only one observation. The V call is TRBV7-8, the J call TRBJ1-5, with TRBD1 matching 8 bases. The CDR3 is 13 amino acids. CDR1 is SGHVS and CDR2 is FQNEAQ in the germline V gene. V shed 7 bases and J 6 bases; nucleotides not matched to a gene: 5. The CDR3 DNA is TGTGCCAGCACCCGACAGGGGTTTCAGCCCCAGCATTTT. Protein sequence: CASTRQGFQPQHF. Combining the CDR3 with reference TRBV7-8 and TRBJ1-5 gives the whole variable domain GAGVSQSPRYKVAKRGQDVALRCDPISGHVSLFWYQQALGQGPEFLTYFQNEAQLDKSGLPSDRFFAERPEGSVSTLKIQRTQQEDSAVYLCASTRQGFQPQHFGDGTRLSIL.

This clone was seen many times. Other nucleotide sequences from this sample produce the same CDR3. The chain links TRBV2 to TRBJ1-5, with no clear D. The germline V gene has CDR1 SNHLY and CDR2 FYNNEI. CDR3 length: 15 amino acids. The V and J ends lost 0 bases and 1 base respectively, with 7 bases between them. DNA of the CDR3: TGTGCCAGCAGTGAAGCCAGAGGGAGCAATCAGCCCCAGCATTTT. This encodes CASSEARGSNQPQHF.

V gene TRBV5-1 combines with J gene TRBJ2-5; TRBD1 might be the D (6 bases). The CDR3 consists of 18 residues. Between the trimmed V and J ends, which lost 3 bases and 1 base, there was a span of 22 bases. In germline, CDR1 is SGHRS, CDR2 YFSETQ. The chain's CDR3 is CASSSKTGARNIQETQYF. Written as DNA, the CDR3 is TGCGCCAGCAGCTCAAAGACAGGAGCTCGTAACATCCAAGAGACCCAGTACTTC.

The V and J genes are TRBV5-1 and TRBJ2-5; TRBD1 matches at 10 bases. The length of the CDR3 is 18 residues. Germline V gene sequence: CDR1 SGHRS, CDR2 YFSETQ. The V segment lost 4 bases and the J segment 5 bases; nucleotides outside the gene matches: 17. CDR3 protein: CASSHRDRGLLGGETQYF. The CDR3 DNA reads as TGCGCCAGCAGCCACCGGGACAGGGGTCTTTTAGGGGGGGAGACCCAGTACTTC. Filled out from reference TRBV5-1 and TRBJ2-5, the complete variable domain reads KAGVTQTPRYLIKTRGQQVTLSCSPISGHRSVSWYQQTPGQGLQFLFEYFSETQRNKGNFPGRFSGRQFSNSRSEMNVSTLELGDSALYLCASSHRDRGLLGGETQYFGPGTRLLVL.

The chain combines TRBV2 with TRBJ2-3; TRBD2 aligns across 7 bases. J gave up 3 bases and V 4 bases, and 4 bases lay outside the gene matches. Germline lookup yields CDR1 SNHLY and CDR2 FYNNEI. The CDR3 extends over 14 amino acids. CDR3 residues: CASSVGGGTDTQYF. The CDR3 coding sequence is TGTGCCAGCAGTGTTGGGGGAGGGACAGATACGCAGTATTTT.

This clone appeared a few times. The chain uses TRBV27 and TRBJ2-1; possibly TRBD2 for D (5 bases). With 2 bases removed from V and 7 bases from J, the gap between germline ends came to 18 bases. Per germline, CDR1 MNHEY and CDR2 SMNVEV (reference sequence). The CDR3 has 16 residues. DNA for the CDR3: TGTGCCAGCAGTTTAGTCGGAGGTACCGTCCCAAATGAGCAGTTCTTC. As protein: CASSLVGGTVPNEQFF.

The chain has TRBV4-1 and TRBJ2-3; TRBD2 aligns across 13 bases. V lost 4 bases to trimming and J lost 4 bases; unmatched junction nucleotides: 2. The CDR3 length is 15 residues. The germline gives CDR1 MGHRA, CDR2 YSYEKL. CDR3 in amino acids: CASSPTSGRADTQYF. The CDR3 DNA reads TGCGCCAGCAGCCCAACTAGCGGGAGGGCAGATACGCAGTATTTT.

This sequence joins TRBV20-1 and TRBJ1-2, with a tentative D call TRBD1 (6 bases). Trimming removed 6 bases from V and 7 bases from J, with 9 bases in between. CDR1 and CDR2 from the germline V gene are DFQATT and SNEGSKA (reference sequence). The length of the CDR3 is 10 residues. Here the CDR3 DNA reads TGCAGTGCCGCCAGGGGTGGCTACACCTTC. This translates into CSAARGGYTF.

This chain connects TRBV5-1 to TRBJ2-2; 7 bases fit TRBD1. CDR1 is SGHRS, CDR2 YFSETQ, per germline. The CDR3 runs to 16 residues. V dropped 1 base and J dropped 6; count of bases not matched to a gene: 9. The CDR3 loop reads CASSLYRQGSSGELFF. Written as DNA, the CDR3 is TGCGCCAGCAGCTTGTACAGACAGGGAAGTTCCGGGGAGCTGTTTTTT.

The gene calls are TRBV18 and TRBJ2-3, with D possibly TRBD2 on 6 matching bases. Germline V gene lookup returns CDR1 KGHSH and CDR2 LQKENI. The CDR3 is 15 amino acids. V lost 6 bases and J lost 2, with 15 bases in between. The CDR3 protein is CASSSPGGVTDTQYF. Written as DNA, the CDR3 is TGTGCCAGCTCTTCCCCTGGCGGGGTCACAGATACGCAGTATTTT. Full variable domain (rest looked up from reference TRBV18 and TRBJ2-3): NAGVMQNPRHLVRRRGQEARLRCSPMKGHSHVYWYRQLPEEGLKFMVYLQKENIIDESGMPKERFSAEFPKEGPSILRIQQVVRGDSAAYFCASSSPGGVTDTQYFGPGTRLTVL.

The chain carries TRBV27 and TRBJ1-5; D remains ambiguous. The V and J ends lost 0 bases and 9 bases respectively, with 9 bases between them. The CDR3 sequence is 13 residues long. Germline CDR1 is MNHEY and CDR2 is SMNVEV (reference sequence). The CDR3 reads CASSLSPAGPQHF. The CDR3 nucleotides are TGTGCCAGCAGTTTATCACCCGCCGGGCCCCAGCATTTT.

The chain links TRBV30 to TRBJ1-2, with D maybe TRBD1 (6 bases). V lost 2 bases and J 7 bases, leaving 11 bases between the germline ends. This CDR3 contains 12 residues. Germline V gives CDR1 GTSNPN, CDR2 SVGIG (reference sequence). The chain's CDR3 is CAWSPQGFGYTF. DNA of the CDR3: TGTGCCTGGAGTCCTCAGGGGTTTGGCTACACCTTC.

The gene calls are TRBV6-5 and TRBJ2-3, with 7 bases that match TRBD1. V was clipped by 1 base and J by 2 bases; unmatched bases: 6. Germline V lookup: CDR1 MNHEY, CDR2 SVGAGI. The CDR3 extends over 16 amino acids. In nucleotides, the CDR3 is TGTGCCAGCAGTTACTTAGGGGGCGCCCCCACAGATACGCAGTATTTT. Translation: CASSYLGGAPTDTQYF.

This clone was detected a few times. The rearrangement joins TRBV5-1 to TRBJ1-1; perhaps TRBD1 as D (5 bases). The CDR3 is 17 amino acids. V lost 0 bases and J lost 5, with 20 bases in between. Germline V CDR1 and CDR2: SGHRS, YFSETQ. CDR3 bases: TGCGCCAGCAGCTTGGAGGGCCAGGGTGGTTTCGATACTGAAGCTTTCTTT. Translation: CASSLEGQGGFDTEAFF.

The chain couples TRBV28 to TRBJ2-7; 10 bases match TRBD2. Germline loops: CDR1 MDHEN, CDR2 SYDVKM. This CDR3 contains 15 residues. Trimming at V came to 3 bases and at J to 3 bases, leaving 5 bases not matched to a gene. CDR3 in DNA: TGTGCCAGCAGTTTTACTAGCGGGACCCACTACGAGCAGTACTTC. Its translation is CASSFTSGTHYEQYF.

This chain uses TRBV30 with TRBJ2-2; D is unclear. The V end was cut by 3 bases, the J end by 2 bases, with 7 bases between. CDR1 is GTSNPN and CDR2 is SVGIG in the germline V gene (reference sequence). The CDR3 is 13 amino acids. The CDR3 loop reads CAWSYLNTGELFF. CDR3 in DNA: TGTGCCTGGAGCTACCTAAACACCGGGGAGCTGTTTTTT.

This chain links TRBV10-3 with TRBJ2-7; D ambiguous. CDR1 and CDR2 (germline): ENHRY, SYGVKD. CDR3 length: 12 residues. V was cut by 10 bases and J by 7 bases, with 17 bases left in between. CDR3 bases: TGTGCCAACCTAGGCATAAGTGGAGAGCAGTACTTC. Amino acids: CANLGISGEQYF.

The chain joins TRBV4-2 to TRBJ2-1, with D possibly being TRBD2 (6 bases). V dropped 1 base and J dropped 3 bases, with 16 bases sitting between them. Per germline, CDR1 LGHNA and CDR2 YNFKEQ. The CDR3 is 17 residues long. CDR3 in DNA: TGTGCCAGCAGCCAAGCCCCAGATGGCGGGATCTACAATGAGCAGTTCTTC. Its protein product is CASSQAPDGGIYNEQFF.

The rearrangement uses TRBV4-1 and TRBJ2-7; the match to TRBD1 covers 8 bases. The CDR3 consists of 15 residues. The J segment lost 7 bases and the V segment lost 1 base, leaving 9 bases of the junction unmatched. Germline-derived CDR1 and CDR2 are MGHRA and YSYEKL. The CDR3 here is CASSQVGNRGREQYF. CDR3 nucleotides: TGCGCCAGCAGCCAAGTTGGCAACAGGGGGAGGGAGCAGTACTTC.

In DNA form, the CDR3 reads TGCGCCAGCAGCTTGGGGACAGGGGGCCATGAGCAGTTCTTC. It is translated as CASSLGTGGHEQFF. The chain joins TRBV5-1 to TRBJ2-1; 11 nucleotides match TRBD1. After removal of 0 bases from V and 8 bases from J, the junction contained 1 base not matched to a gene. Germline CDR1 is SGHRS and CDR2 is YFSETQ. This CDR3 has 14 amino acids.

The table lists this clone with a few counts. The chain recombines TRBV28 with TRBJ2-7, with TRBD2 matching 11 bases. V gave up 3 bases and J gave up 9 bases; unmatched junction bases: 7. This CDR3 has 14 amino acids. Germline loops: CDR1 MDHEN, CDR2 SYDVKM. In DNA, the CDR3 is TGTGCCAGCAGTTTGGGGCTAGCGGGAGGCCGGCAGTACTTC. This gives the protein CASSLGLAGGRQYF.

The chain uses TRBV5-8 and TRBJ1-2; D is perhaps TRBD1 (6 bases). V lost 5 bases and J 7 bases, leaving 18 bases between the germline ends. This CDR3 region has 14 residues. In germline, CDR1 is SGHTS, CDR2 YDEGEE. Here the CDR3 reads CASRRVAGAGGYTF. The CDR3 coding sequence is TGTGCCAGCAGGAGAGTGGCAGGGGCCGGTGGCTACACCTTC.

The chain recombines TRBV11-2 with TRBJ1-4, with D uncertain. The germline CDR1 and CDR2 sequences are SGHAT and FQNNGV. V was cut by 5 bases and J by 2 bases, with 9 bases left in between. There are 14 residues in the CDR3. CDR3 sequence (DNA): TGTGCCAGCAGCCCACAACCCACTAATGAAAAACTGTTTTTT. Translation gives CASSPQPTNEKLFF.